These T cell receptor beta chains were read from a single sample in a study of CD8+CD57+ T cells in acquired aplastic anemia. TCRdb ran MiXCR on the reads and lists one entry per CDR3 protein. The profile shows some 68,000 distinct CDR3 sequences, around half of them singletons. The material sequenced was sorted CD4+, CD8+, or CD8+CD57+ T cells (not recorded which) from PBMCs. These receptors all come from a human donor in good health, serving as a control. The CDR3 runs from the conserved cysteine through the conserved F or W. Each record gives: D gene, J gene, clone size, V gene, CDR3 protein, CDR3 DNA. D genes are given only for firm matches. Rows give clone size only sometimes, using once, few, many, or a class for an expanded clone.

- TRBJ1-2 - TRBV7-6 CASSLGDLAYGYTF TGTGCCAGCAGCTTAGGGGATTTAGCGTATGGCTACACCTTC
- TRBJ1-1 once TRBV5-1 CASSFNRDTEAFF TGCGCCAGCAGCTTCAATCGTGACACTGAAGCTTTCTTT
- TRBJ2-1 - TRBV3-1 CASSGLGLLSEQFF TGTGCCAGCAGCGGCCTAGGACTCCTCAGCGAGCAGTTCTTC
- TRBJ2-7 few TRBV2 CASSELSNYEQYF TGTGCCAGCAGTGAACTCTCCAACTACGAGCAGTACTTC
- TRBJ2-1 - TRBV5-5 CASSLTSVEQFF TGTGCCAGCAGCTTGACCTCGGTTGAGCAGTTCTTC
- TRBJ2-7 - TRBV4-3 CASSHPTRSYEQYF TGCGCCAGCAGCCACCCGACAAGATCATACGAGCAGTACTTC
- TRBJ2-7 - TRBV7-9 CASSLNLYEQYF TGTGCCAGCAGCTTGAACCTTTACGAGCAGTACTTC
TRBD2 TRBJ2-1 - TRBV7-8 CASSRTSGGRNEQFF TGTGCCAGCAGCCGGACTAGCGGGGGTCGCAATGAGCAGTTCTTC
- TRBJ1-2 many TRBV14 CAMRTAYGYTF TGTGCCATGCGGACAGCTTATGGCTACACCTTC
TRBD1 TRBJ1-2 many TRBV6-1 CASSEVRTGSGYTF TGTGCCAGCAGTGAAGTTAGGACAGGGTCCGGCTACACCTTC
- TRBJ1-5 - TRBV15 CATSRDRWQPQHF TGTGCCACCAGCAGAGATCGATGGCAGCCCCAGCATTTT
- TRBJ1-2 many TRBV9 CASSVLTGSGGYTF TGTGCCAGCAGCGTCTTGACAGGATCCGGTGGCTACACCTTC
- TRBJ2-3 - TRBV15 CATSRDQGDTQYF TGTGCCACCAGCAGAGATCAGGGAGATACGCAGTATTTT
- TRBJ2-2 - TRBV25-1 CASGGREWGELFF TGTGCCAGCGGGGGAAGGGAATGGGGGGAGCTGTTTTTT
- TRBJ1-2 - TRBV2 CASSDYSANYGYTF TGTGCCAGCAGTGATTACTCAGCTAACTATGGCTACACCTTC
- TRBJ2-3 - TRBV29-1 CSVGGTFSVTDTQYF TGCAGCGTTGGGGGGACATTTTCCGTTACAGATACGCAGTATTTT
- TRBJ1-2 - TRBV7-9 CASSLFEGYTF TGTGCCAGCAGCTTATTCGAAGGCTACACCTTC
- TRBJ2-3 - TRBV20-1 CSARRGVDTQYF TGCAGTGCTAGGAGAGGGGTGGATACGCAGTATTTT
TRBD1 TRBJ1-4 - TRBV6-5 CASSLTGGQGYEKLFF TGTGCCAGCAGTTTAACAGGAGGACAGGGGTATGAAAAACTGTTTTTT
- TRBJ1-5 - TRBV2 CASSVWYSNQPQHF TGTGCCAGCAGTGTTTGGTATAGCAATCAGCCCCAGCATTTT
- TRBJ1-4 - TRBV19 CASSQDRGTDEKLFF TGTGCCAGCAGCCAAGATCGGGGGACGGATGAAAAACTGTTTTTT
TRBD1 TRBJ2-1 - TRBV13 CASSLSRATGGSYNEQFF TGTGCCAGCAGCCTCAGTCGGGCTACAGGGGGCTCCTACAATGAGCAGTTCTTC
- TRBJ1-1 - TRBV7-2 CASSSTRGTEAFF TGTGCCAGCAGCTCCACAAGGGGCACTGAAGCTTTCTTT
TRBD1 TRBJ1-1 - TRBV7-9 CASSRTGPNTEAFF TGTGCCAGCAGCAGGACAGGGCCTAACACTGAAGCTTTCTTT
TRBD2 TRBJ2-5 - TRBV5-4 CASSPRQTSGEETQYF TGTGCCAGCAGCCCAAGGCAGACTAGCGGGGAAGAGACCCAGTACTTC
- TRBJ1-5 - TRBV28 CASSPPVEGEGNQPQHF TGTGCCAGCAGCCCTCCTGTTGAGGGAGAAGGCAATCAGCCCCAGCATTTT
- TRBJ1-1 few TRBV15 CATSRRMNTEAFF TGTGCCACCAGCAGAAGGATGAACACTGAAGCTTTCTTT
- TRBJ2-7 many TRBV12-3/TRBV12-4 CASSPYKVPYEQYF TGTGCCAGCAGTCCCTACAAGGTACCCTACGAGCAGTACTTC
TRBD1 TRBJ2-7 - TRBV5-4 CAGSQGDRGPSWRF TGTGCCGGCAGCCAGGGAGACAGGGGCCCATCATGGAGATTC
TRBD1 TRBJ1-1 - TRBV2 CASIKNRGSEAFF TGTGCCAGCATTAAAAACAGGGGATCTGAAGCTTTCTTT
- TRBJ1-1 medium-sized TRBV29-1 CSVTLRTYDTEAFF TGCAGCGTCACGCTCCGGACATATGATACTGAAGCTTTCTTT
- TRBJ1-6 - TRBV15 CATSRDSPGYDSPLHF TGTGCCACCAGCAGAGATTCGCCAGGGTATGATTCACCCCTCCACTTT
- TRBJ1-5 - TRBV10-3 CAISADRSSNQPQHF TGTGCCATCAGTGCGGACAGATCTAGCAATCAGCCCCAGCATTTT
TRBD2 TRBJ2-7 many TRBV6-5 CASSYKATSLPNSYEQYF TGTGCCAGCAGTTACAAGGCGACTAGCTTGCCGAACTCCTACGAGCAGTACTTC
- TRBJ2-1 many TRBV5-1 CASSGGLQYNEQFF TGCGCCAGCAGCGGCGGACTACAATACAATGAGCAGTTCTTC
- TRBJ2-1 - TRBV11-1 CASTNWGQAGNEQFF TGTGCCAGCACCAATTGGGGGCAGGCGGGCAATGAGCAGTTCTTC
TRBD1 TRBJ2-2 - TRBV7-6 CASSQQGAENTGELFF TGTGCCAGCAGCCAACAGGGGGCGGAGAACACCGGGGAGCTGTTTTTT
- TRBJ2-5 many TRBV7-2 CASSLQGFSQETQYF TGTGCCAGCAGCTTACAGGGCTTCTCCCAAGAGACCCAGTACTTC
TRBD1 TRBJ2-7 - TRBV12-3/TRBV12-4 CASSPRTGGKKVEQYF TGTGCCAGCAGTCCACGGACAGGGGGTAAGAAGGTCGAGCAGTACTTC
TRBD1 TRBJ1-1 many TRBV12-3/TRBV12-4 CASSQANRDRAPNTEAFF TGTGCCAGCAGTCAAGCTAACCGGGACAGGGCCCCGAACACTGAAGCTTTCTTT
- TRBJ1-6 - TRBV6-1 CASSRRDGLGDSPLHF TGTGCCAGCAGTCGCAGGGATGGACTTGGTGATTCACCCCTCCACTTT
- TRBJ2-3 - TRBV10-3 CAISSFTDTQYF TGTGCCATCAGTTCCTTCACAGATACGCAGTATTTT
- TRBJ2-5 many TRBV5-1 CASSSPNSPALEGTPYETQYF TGCGCCAGCAGCTCTCCCAATTCACCGGCCTTGGAGGGGACCCCGTACGAGACCCAGTACTTC
- TRBJ1-2 many TRBV10-3 CAISGYRLPSYGYTF TGTGCCATCAGTGGGTACAGGTTGCCGTCCTATGGCTACACCTTC
TRBD2 TRBJ2-1 - TRBV20-1 CSARDGTSGSGNEQFF TGCAGTGCTAGAGATGGGACTAGCGGGAGCGGGAATGAGCAGTTCTTC
- TRBJ2-5 few TRBV7-2 CASRDVESQYF TGTGCCAGCAGGGACGTTGAGAGCCAGTACTTC
- TRBJ1-2 many TRBV27 CASKFVARGEDGYTF TGTGCCAGCAAATTTGTCGCGCGGGGCGAGGATGGCTACACCTTC
- TRBJ1-5 - TRBV10-3 CAISESRERQPQHF TGTGCCATCAGTGAGTCAAGGGAGCGACAGCCCCAGCATTTT
- TRBJ1-6 - TRBV7-3 CASSFSGDSPLHF TGTGCCAGCAGCTTCTCAGGGGATTCACCCCTCCACTTT
- TRBJ1-1 - TRBV7-6 CASSPTNADTEAFF TGTGCCAGCAGCCCTACGAATGCTGACACTGAAGCTTTCTTT
TRBD2 TRBJ2-5 - TRBV25-1 CASSEFWRGETQYF TGTGCCAGCAGTGAATTCTGGCGGGGGGAGACCCAGTACTTC